The T cell receptor beta chain described here comes from a study of resident and recirculating memory T cells in vitiligo. Study-wide context: Epidermis came from shave biopsies of lesional and nonlesional sites, plus PBMCs. Whole samples, not sorted cells, were homogenized and used for genomic DNA extraction.

TCRdb's copy holds only in-frame clones and misses some; the assay was immunoSEQ multiplex PCR. The repertoire holds 40,000 to 50,000 clones, with around 90% as singletons. Stable vitiligo meant no lesion change over the previous 6 months. V was shortened by 5 bases and J by 2 bases, with 12 bases between the two germline ends. This CDR3 is 14 amino acids long. Looked up from germline, CDR1 is MNHNS and CDR2 is SASEGT. The source is a male donor with vitiligo. The chain joins TRBV6-1 to TRBJ1-2; the D gene is possibly TRBD1 (5 bases). The specimen sequenced was blood. DNA for the CDR3: TGTGCCAGCAGTAAACCGGGGGTGAACTATGGCTACACCTTC. Its protein is CASSKPGVNYGYTF.